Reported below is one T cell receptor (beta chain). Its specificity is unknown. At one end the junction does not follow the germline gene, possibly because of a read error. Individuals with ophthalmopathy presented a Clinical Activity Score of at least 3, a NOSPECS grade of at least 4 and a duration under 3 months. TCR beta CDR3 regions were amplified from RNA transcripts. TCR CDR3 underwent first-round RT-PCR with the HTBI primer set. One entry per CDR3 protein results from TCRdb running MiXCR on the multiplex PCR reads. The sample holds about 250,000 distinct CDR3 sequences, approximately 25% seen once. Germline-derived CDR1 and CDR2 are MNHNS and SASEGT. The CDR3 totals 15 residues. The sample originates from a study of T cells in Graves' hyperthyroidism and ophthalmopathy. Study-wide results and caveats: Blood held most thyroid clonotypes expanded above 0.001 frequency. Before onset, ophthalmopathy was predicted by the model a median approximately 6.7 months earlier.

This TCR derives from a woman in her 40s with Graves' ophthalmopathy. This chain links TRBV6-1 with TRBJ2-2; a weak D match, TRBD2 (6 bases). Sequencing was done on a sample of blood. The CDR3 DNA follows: TGTGCCAGCAGTGACCGGAAATCGGTCGGCGGGAAGCTGTTTTTT. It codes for CASSDRKSVGGKLFF.